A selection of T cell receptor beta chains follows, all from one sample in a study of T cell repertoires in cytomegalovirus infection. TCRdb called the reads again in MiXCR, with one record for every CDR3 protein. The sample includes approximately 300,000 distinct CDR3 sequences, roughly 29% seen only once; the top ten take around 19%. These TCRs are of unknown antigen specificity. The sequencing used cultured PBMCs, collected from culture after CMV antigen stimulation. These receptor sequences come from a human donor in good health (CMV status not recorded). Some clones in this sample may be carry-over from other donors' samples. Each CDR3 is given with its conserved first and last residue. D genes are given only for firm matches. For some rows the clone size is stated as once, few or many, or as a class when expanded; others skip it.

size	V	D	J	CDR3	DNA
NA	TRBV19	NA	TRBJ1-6	CASNPGNNSPLHF	TGTGCCAGTAACCCGGGGAATAATTCACCCCTCCACTTT
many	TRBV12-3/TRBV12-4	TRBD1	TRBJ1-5	CASSETGGHSQPQHF	TGTGCCAGCAGCGAGACAGGGGGTCACAGCCAGCCCCAGCATTTT
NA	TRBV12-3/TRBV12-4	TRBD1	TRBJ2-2	CASRRGQGANTGELFF	TGTGCCAGCAGACGCGGACAGGGGGCGAACACCGGGGAGCTGTTTTTT
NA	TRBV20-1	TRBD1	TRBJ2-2	CSAPPGDRADTGELFF	TGCAGTGCCCCTCCGGGTGACAGGGCCGACACCGGGGAGCTGTTTTTT
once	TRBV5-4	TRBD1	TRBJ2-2	CASSLKRGQGIGELFF	TGTGCCAGCAGCTTAAAGAGGGGACAGGGAATCGGGGAGCTGTTTTTT
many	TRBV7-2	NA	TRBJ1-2	CASSLELKLGYTF	TGTGCCAGCAGCTTAGAGTTAAAATTGGGCTACACCTTC
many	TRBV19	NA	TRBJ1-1	CASNQQGAGNTEAFF	TGTGCCAGTAACCAACAGGGCGCGGGGAACACTGAAGCTTTCTTT
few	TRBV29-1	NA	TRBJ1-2	CSVTTRYGYTF	TGCAGCGTAACGACACGATATGGCTACACCTTC
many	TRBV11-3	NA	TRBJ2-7	CASSLDLGGSVIHEQYF	TGTGCCAGCAGCTTAGATCTAGGAGGATCTGTAATTCACGAGCAGTACTTC
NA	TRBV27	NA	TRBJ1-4	CASRLEGGHEKLFF	TGTGCCAGCAGACTAGAGGGTGGACATGAAAAACTGTTTTTT
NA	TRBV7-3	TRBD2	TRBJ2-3	CASSERLAGGGDTQYF	TGTGCCAGCAGCGAAAGGCTAGCGGGGGGGGGAGATACGCAGTATTTT
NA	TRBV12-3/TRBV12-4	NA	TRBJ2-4	CASSPTRDIQYF	TGTGCCAGCAGCCCCACAAGGGACATTCAGTACTTC
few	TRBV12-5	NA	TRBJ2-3	CASGDWDTQYF	TGTGCTAGTGGGGATTGGGATACGCAGTATTTT
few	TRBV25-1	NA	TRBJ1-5	CASREGGNNQPQHF	TGTGCCAGCAGGGAGGGGGGGAACAATCAGCCCCAGCATTTT
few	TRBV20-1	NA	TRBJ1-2	CSARGPGDYGYTF	TGCAGTGCTAGGGGGCCGGGGGACTATGGCTACACCTTC
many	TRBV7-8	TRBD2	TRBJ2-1	CASSLAGAYNEQFF	TGTGCCAGCAGTTTAGCGGGAGCTTACAATGAGCAGTTCTTC
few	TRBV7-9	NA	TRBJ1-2	CASSLQGANYGYTF	TGTGCCAGCAGCCTACAGGGTGCCAACTATGGCTACACCTTC
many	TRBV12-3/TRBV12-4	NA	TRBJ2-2	CASSFTGELFF	TGTGCCAGCAGCTTTACCGGGGAGCTGTTTTTT
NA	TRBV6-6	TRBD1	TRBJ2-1	CASSYTRPGQGYNEQFF	TGTGCCAGCAGTTACACAAGGCCGGGACAGGGCTACAATGAGCAGTTCTTC
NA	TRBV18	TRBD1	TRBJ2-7	CASLGTDLFGVTYEQYF	TGTGCCAGCCTAGGGACAGACCTGTTCGGCGTTACCTACGAGCAGTACTTC
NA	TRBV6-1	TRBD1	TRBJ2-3	CASSRAGQGVTDTQYF	TGTGCCAGCAGTCGTGCGGGACAGGGGGTGACAGATACGCAGTATTTT
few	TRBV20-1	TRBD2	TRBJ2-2	CSAPGTSGGVGAGELFF	TGCAGTGCTCCCGGGACTAGCGGGGGGGTAGGCGCCGGGGAGCTGTTTTTT
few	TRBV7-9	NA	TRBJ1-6	CASSLAEPLHF	TGTGCCAGCAGCTTAGCCGAACCCCTCCACTTT
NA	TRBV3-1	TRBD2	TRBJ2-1	CASSQTSGGAEKQFF	TGTGCCAGCAGCCAAACTAGCGGGGGGGCGGAGAAGCAGTTCTTC
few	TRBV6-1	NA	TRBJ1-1	CASSELGVRRTEAFF	TGTGCCAGCAGTGAATTGGGGGTTCGAAGGACTGAAGCTTTCTTT
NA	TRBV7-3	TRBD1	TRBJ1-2	CASSLNRGVDYTF	TGTGCCAGCAGCTTAAACAGGGGAGTCGACTACACCTTC
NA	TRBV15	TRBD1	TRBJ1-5	CATMGKDREESNQPQHF	TGTGCCACCATGGGGAAGGACAGGGAAGAAAGCAATCAGCCCCAGCATTTT
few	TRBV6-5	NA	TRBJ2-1	CASRVRTQHNEQFF	TGTGCCAGCAGGGTTCGGACACAACACAATGAGCAGTTCTTC
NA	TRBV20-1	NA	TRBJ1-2	CSAQGPGQPNYGYTF	TGCAGTGCCCAGGGCCCTGGACAGCCAAACTATGGCTACACCTTC
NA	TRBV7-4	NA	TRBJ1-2	CASRETLDYGYTF	TGTGCCAGCAGGGAGACTCTGGACTATGGCTACACCTTC
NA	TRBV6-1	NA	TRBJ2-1	CASTRGGYNEQFF	TGTGCCAGCACCCGAGGAGGCTACAATGAGCAGTTCTTC
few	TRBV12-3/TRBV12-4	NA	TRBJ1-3	CASSRDRRSGNTIYF	TGTGCCAGCAGTCGGGACCGGCGGTCTGGAAACACCATATATTTT
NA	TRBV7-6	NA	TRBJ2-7	CASSLSEMGEQYF	TGTGCCAGCAGCTTAAGCGAAATGGGGGAGCAGTACTTC
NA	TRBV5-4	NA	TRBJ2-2	CASSWGTTTNTGELFF	TGTGCCAGCAGCTGGGGGACAACGACGAACACCGGGGAGCTGTTTTTT
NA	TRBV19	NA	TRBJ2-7	CASSMGTGPYEQYF	TGTGCCAGTAGTATGGGGACGGGACCCTACGAGCAGTACTTC
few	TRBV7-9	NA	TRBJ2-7	CASSLDGTGVDEQYF	TGTGCCAGCAGCTTAGACGGGACGGGAGTCGACGAGCAGTACTTC
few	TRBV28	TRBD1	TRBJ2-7	CASSLFRGFDEQYF	TGTGCCAGCAGTTTATTCAGGGGGTTCGACGAGCAGTACTTC
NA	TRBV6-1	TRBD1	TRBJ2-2	CASSEDFGTASTGELFF	TGTGCCAGCAGTGAGGATTTCGGGACAGCCTCCACCGGGGAGCTGTTTTTT
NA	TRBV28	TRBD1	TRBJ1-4	CASSPVTGLYEKLFF	TGTGCCAGCAGTCCCGTGACAGGGCTTTATGAAAAACTGTTTTTT
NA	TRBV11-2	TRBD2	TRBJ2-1	CASSLAPSGRPYNEQFF	TGTGCCAGCAGCTTAGCACCCAGCGGGAGACCCTACAATGAGCAGTTCTTC
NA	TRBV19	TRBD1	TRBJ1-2	CASTNGRTGNYGYTF	TGTGCCAGTACCAATGGGCGGACAGGGAACTATGGCTACACCTTC
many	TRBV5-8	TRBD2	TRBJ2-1	CASSLFRGSEFF	TGTGCCAGCAGCTTGTTCCGCGGGAGTGAGTTCTTC
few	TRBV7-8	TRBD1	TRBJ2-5	CASSTPTGAGGQETQYF	TGTGCCAGCAGCACACCGACAGGGGCTGGGGGACAAGAGACCCAGTACTTC
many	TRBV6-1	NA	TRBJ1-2	CASSQNAGAAANYGYTF	TGTGCCAGCAGCCAAAACGCGGGGGCCGCAGCTAACTATGGCTACACCTTC
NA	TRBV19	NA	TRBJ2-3	CASSPGAGTDTQYF	TGTGCCAGTAGCCCGGGGGCTGGCACAGATACGCAGTATTTT
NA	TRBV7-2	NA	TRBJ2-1	CASSQGGGESYNEQFF	TGTGCCAGCAGCCAGGGGGGCGGAGAGTCCTACAATGAGCAGTTCTTC
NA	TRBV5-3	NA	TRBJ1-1	CARSTSRYTEAFF	TGTGCCAGAAGCACCTCACGCTACACTGAAGCTTTCTTT
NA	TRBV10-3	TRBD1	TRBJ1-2	CAVDRGLYGYTF	TGTGCCGTGGACAGGGGGCTTTATGGCTACACCTTC
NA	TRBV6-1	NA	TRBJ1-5	CASSEGHQGQPQHF	TGTGCCAGCAGTGAAGGTCATCAAGGTCAGCCCCAGCATTTT
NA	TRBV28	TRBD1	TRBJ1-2	CASSPAKGGGYTF	TGTGCCAGCAGTCCCGCAAAAGGGGGCGGCTACACCTTC
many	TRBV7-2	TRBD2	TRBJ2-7	CASSLGLAGFQLSYEQYF	TGTGCCAGCAGCTTAGGTCTAGCGGGCTTTCAACTCTCCTACGAGCAGTACTTC
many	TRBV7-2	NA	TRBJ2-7	CASLRGAGNEQYF	TGTGCCAGCCTCCGAGGGGCTGGCAACGAGCAGTACTTC
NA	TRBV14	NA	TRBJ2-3	CASSQATIYLSTDTQYF	TGTGCCAGCAGCCAAGCTACAATATACCTCAGCACAGATACGCAGTATTTT
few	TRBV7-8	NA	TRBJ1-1	CASSLHPWGNTEAFF	TGTGCCAGCAGCTTACACCCCTGGGGGAACACTGAAGCTTTCTTT
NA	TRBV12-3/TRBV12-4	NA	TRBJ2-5	CASSLATGAETQYF	TGTGCCAGCAGTTTAGCGACAGGCGCAGAGACCCAGTACTTC
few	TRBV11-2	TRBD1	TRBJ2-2	CASSLTGQGGYTGELFF	TGTGCCAGCAGCTTGACCGGACAGGGGGGGTACACCGGGGAGCTGTTTTTT
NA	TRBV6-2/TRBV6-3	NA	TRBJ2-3	CASSDGGSTDTQYF	TGTGCCAGCAGTGATGGGGGAAGCACAGATACGCAGTATTTT
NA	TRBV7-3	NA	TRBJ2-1	CASSLMEEGRGVEQFF	TGTGCCAGCAGCTTAATGGAGGAGGGTCGGGGTGTGGAGCAGTTCTTC
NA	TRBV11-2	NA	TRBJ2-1	CASSGKTGLSPGLRPYNEQFF	TGTGCCAGCAGCGGGAAGACAGGCCTATCCCCCGGACTGCGCCCCTACAATGAGCAGTTCTTC
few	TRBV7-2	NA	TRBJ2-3	CASSLAATDTQYF	TGTGCCAGCAGCTTAGCGGCCACAGATACGCAGTATTTT